Reported below is one T cell receptor beta chain. Per the study methods: Estimation of nucleated cell counts relied on the amplification of reference gene primers. Sequencing was performed with immunoSEQ multiplex PCR; in TCRdb, only in-frame clones are kept and a portion is missing. For V, J and clone size, that table is used; D and trimming come from the DNA. The profile covers about 230,000 clones, with more than 65% appearing a single time and around 2.4% taken by the ten largest. The data belong to a study of blood T cell repertoires in COVID-19. The germline CDR1 and CDR2 sequences are SGHDN and FVKESK. The CDR3 has 15 amino acids. The junction had 4 bases not matched to a gene; V was cut back by 2 bases and J by 4 bases.

This rearrangement joins TRBV14 to TRBJ2-5, with TRBD1 matching 10 bases. Sequencing was done on a sample of peripheral blood. This sequence originates from a man aged 40-49 years who had recovered from COVID-19. CDR3: CASSQLGTGAETQYF. CDR3 bases: TGTGCCAGCAGCCAACTCGGGACAGGGGCAGAGACCCAGTACTTC.